This entry describes one TCR beta chain. Antigen specificity is unknown. The CDR3 covers 15 residues. J lost 3 bases, V lost 1 base, and 3 bases had no gene match. Germline loops: CDR1 LNHNV, CDR2 YYDKDF (reference sequence). The data were obtained in a study of cytomegalovirus exposure and HLA in healthy donors. Notes on the study in general: Per a later analysis, HLA-associated TCR beta chains showed more clonal expansion than other, equally common TCR beta chains.

Primers: 60 Vbeta forward and 13 Jbeta reverse. Here immunoSEQ multiplex PCR was the method, and the copy in TCRdb shows in-frame clones only, minus some. The table lists 100,000 to 150,000 clones, 65% to 85% of them singletons, with approximately 1.5% in the top ten. The gene calls are TRBV15 and TRBJ1-3; 7 bases align to TRBD1. The sample was PBMCs. This clonotype originated in a woman aged 18 to 35 in good health and CMV-seronegative. CDR3 sequence: CATSRGQGGGNTIYF. DNA for the CDR3: TGTGCCACCAGCAGAGGACAGGGCGGTGGAAACACCATATATTTT.